The T cell receptor (beta chain) under discussion was sequenced for a study of blood T cell repertoires in COVID-19 (dated by TCRdb to 2020 to 2021). About the full investigation: The collaborator samples originated in the United States, Italy and Spain and spanned the acute and convalescent phases of COVID-19. Where HLA class I and class II types were available, the types were taken from metadata supplied by the sample provider, not from assay-based typing. The dataset comprised deeply sampled blood TCRbeta repertoires from subjects exposed to, actively infected with, or recovered from COVID-19. The repertoires were made available in a free public database intended to serve as a resource for research on the immune response to SARS-CoV-2. Samples came from the ongoing ImmuneRACE study (first 160 participants) plus 1,254 subjects from 6 global collaborators. The prospective study material was composed of cDNA or gDNA derived from T cells, B-cell-depleted T cells, or PBMCs. The sample metadata nearly always contained a de-identified subject ID, COVID-19 status, age in years and sex. Overall study results and their limits: The quantity of clinical and demographic metadata differed by source and by participant and was supplied without curation.

TCRbeta CDR3 regions were amplified from genomic DNA by means of the immunoSEQ Assay, a bias-controlled multiplex PCR. The authors' pipeline ran thus. The number of nucleated cells in each sample was estimated by amplification of reference gene primers within the assay. To quantify the absolute abundance of each unique TCRbeta CDR3 rearrangement, sequence reads were collapsed and filtered. For each sample, productive Simpson clonality was calculated as the square root of Simpson's diversity index over productive rearrangements. TCRdb limited this immuneACCESS table to in-frame rearrangements with V and J called. A share of clones is missing; checked studies link under half to unresolved V genes, and the rest is unexplained. That table gives V, J and clone size, and the DNA gave D and trimming. This sample gives about 140,000 clones in total; 65% to 85% of them show up just once. The ten largest clones represent roughly 4.9% of the sample.

V and J are truncated by 6 bases and 4 bases respectively, leaving an intervening sequence of 12 bases. Measured from the cysteine to the phenylalanine, the CDR3 is 13 residues long. Only the CDR3 portion is preserved as DNA: 39 bases, with reading frame beginning at the first base. The germline V gene encodes CDR1 MNHEY and CDR2 SVGEGT. Participants in the prospective study were aged about 18 to 95 years, lived in about two dozen United States geographic areas, and enrolled through a virtual design. In the prospective study, participants were assigned to cohorts based on the clinical history participants reported in a screening survey and a study questionnaire. Exposed participants had been in contact, within 2 weeks of entering the study, with a person who had a PCR-confirmed or clinician-diagnosed case of COVID-19. Each participant in the prospective study had whole blood, serum and a nasopharyngeal or oropharyngeal swab collected by mobile phlebotomists. Prospective study participants could optionally give additional blood draws and questionnaires over a roughly 2-month period. Before DNA extraction, blood samples from the prospective study were shipped at room temperature or frozen.

Turning to this clone: The specificity of this receptor is unknown. One base away there is no much larger clone; base qualities are not given.

Material: PBMCs or T cells enriched from blood (not recorded which). Here the chain combines TRBV6-2 or TRBV6-3 and TRBJ2-5; TRBD1 might be the D gene, on 6 matching bases. This receptor was obtained from a man between 70 and 80 years old who had been exposed to COVID-19. The bases read TGTGCCAGCAGGCCTGGGGGCCCAGAGACCCAGTACTTC. Its protein reads: CASRPGGPETQYF.